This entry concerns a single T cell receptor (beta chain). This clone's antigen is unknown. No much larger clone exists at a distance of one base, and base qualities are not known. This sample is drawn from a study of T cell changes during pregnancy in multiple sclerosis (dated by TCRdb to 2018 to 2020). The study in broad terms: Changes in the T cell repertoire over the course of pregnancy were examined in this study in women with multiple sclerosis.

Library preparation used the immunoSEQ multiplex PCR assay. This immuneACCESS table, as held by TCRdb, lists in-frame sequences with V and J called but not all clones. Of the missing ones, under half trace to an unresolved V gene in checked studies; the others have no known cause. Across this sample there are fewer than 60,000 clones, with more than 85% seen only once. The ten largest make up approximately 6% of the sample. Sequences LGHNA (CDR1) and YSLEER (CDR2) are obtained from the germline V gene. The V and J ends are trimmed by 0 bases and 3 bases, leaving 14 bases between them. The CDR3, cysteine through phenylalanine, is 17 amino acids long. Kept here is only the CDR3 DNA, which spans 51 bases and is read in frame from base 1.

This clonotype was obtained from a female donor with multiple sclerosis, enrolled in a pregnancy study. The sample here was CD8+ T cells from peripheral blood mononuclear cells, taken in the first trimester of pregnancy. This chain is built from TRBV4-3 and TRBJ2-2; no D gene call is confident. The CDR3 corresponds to CASSQDPPLTYTGELFF. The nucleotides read TGCGCCAGCAGCCAAGATCCCCCTCTAACCTACACCGGGGAGCTGTTTTTT.